This TCR beta chain is drawn from a study of T cells after posttransplantation cyclophosphamide (TCRdb year 2016). Concerning the study at large: Using TRB sequencing, the study followed how the T cell repertoire reconstituted after myeloablative bone marrow transplantation in which posttransplantation cyclophosphamide served as GVHD prophylaxis. Antigen receptor sequencing covered samples from 35 to 40 PTCy-treated patients and some 15 of their related bone marrow donors. Blood from every one of the approximately 37 PTCy patients who had 1-year posttransplant specimens underwent TRB sequencing. TRB sequencing was also done on up to roughly 3 additional blood samples from 2 to 5.2 years after transplant in 3 patients, and on pretransplant blood from 4 patients. Because TRA and TRB clonality correlated tightly in roughly nine samples, the subsequent TCR analyses were limited to TRB only. Public TRB sequences were queried against a database of over 3,000 sequences associated with responses to pathogens, tumor antigens, self-antigens and alloantigens. The research as a whole found: Across more than 40 patients, TRB clonality was highly associated with recipient CMV seropositivity and CMV reactivation, and diversity in PTCy patients was similar to diversity in CNI/methotrexate controls. Donor-recipient similarity was low at 1-2 months but rose over the first year, and later blood repertoires were often dominated by donor CD8+ memory clones. The TRB repertoires of T cells infiltrating skin or the GI tract showed only limited overlap with the TRB repertoires found in blood.

The meaning of the sample's treatment or condition label: high-dose cyclophosphamide on days +3 and +4 as single-agent GVHD prophylaxis. For conditioning, the PTCy patients got busulfan and fludarabine, then a related or unrelated marrow graft, followed by cyclophosphamide on days +3 and +4. The PTCy-treated patients were enrolled in a prospective multi-institutional clinical trial. Peripheral blood and bone marrow mononuclear cells were isolated by Ficoll-Hypaque density centrifugation and cryopreserved. CD4+ and CD8+ T cells, including naive and memory subsets, were sorted by FACS using a FACSAria II. The cysteine opens and the phenylalanine closes a CDR3 of 15 amino acids. Only the CDR3 portion is preserved as DNA: 45 bases, with reading frame beginning at the first base. The germline V gene sets CDR1 to SGHRS and CDR2 to YFSETQ. Germline trimming: 4 bases from V, 1 base from J; junction bases outside gene matches: 5.

This clone was detected ten times or more. It has no known antigen specificity. No base qualities exist here, and no much larger clone lies one base off it. TRB sequencing was run on genomic DNA with either the immunoSEQ assay at survey resolution or the hsTCRB kit. For the original study's pipeline: The immunoSEQ software handled the initial read processing, while the LymphoSeq R package was used for the repertoire analyses. For each TRB dataset, clonality was calculated as 1 minus normalized Shannon entropy, and the Gini coefficient was computed as well. To infer phenotypes in unsorted samples, TRB sequences from sorted subsets of the recipient or donor were mapped onto unsorted samples from the same recipient. TCRdb obtained this table from immuneACCESS and retained in-frame rearrangements with V and J assigned. These tables miss some clones; where compared with another copy, unresolved V genes account for less than half of the shortfall, and the remainder is unexplained. The V and J calls and clone size were taken over from that table, and D and trimming were inferred from the DNA. The sample includes 15,000 to 20,000 clones, with roughly 73% observed a single time. The ten largest clones add up to roughly 29% of the sample.

The sample in question was CD8+ T cells sorted from PBMCs, obtained 1,900 to 2,000 days after a stem cell transplant with posttransplant cyclophosphamide. This receptor was identified in a female patient between 40 and 50 years old who received an allogeneic stem cell transplant from a related donor, was CMV-positive, and had no GVHD. In transplant recipients, some T cells may be of donor rather than host origin. The chain is encoded by TRBV5-1 joined to TRBJ2-1, with 7 middle bases fitting TRBD1. The CDR3 protein sequence reads: CASSEGQNSYNEQFF. The sequenced DNA: TGCGCCAGCAGCGAGGGACAGAATTCCTACAATGAGCAGTTCTTC. The entire variable domain, with the stretches around the CDR3 drawn from the reference TRBV5-1 and TRBJ2-1 proteins, is KAGVTQTPRYLIKTRGQQVTLSCSPISGHRSVSWYQQTPGQGLQFLFEYFSETQRNKGNFPGRFSGRQFSNSRSEMNVSTLELGDSALYLCASSEGQNSYNEQFFGPGTRLTVL.